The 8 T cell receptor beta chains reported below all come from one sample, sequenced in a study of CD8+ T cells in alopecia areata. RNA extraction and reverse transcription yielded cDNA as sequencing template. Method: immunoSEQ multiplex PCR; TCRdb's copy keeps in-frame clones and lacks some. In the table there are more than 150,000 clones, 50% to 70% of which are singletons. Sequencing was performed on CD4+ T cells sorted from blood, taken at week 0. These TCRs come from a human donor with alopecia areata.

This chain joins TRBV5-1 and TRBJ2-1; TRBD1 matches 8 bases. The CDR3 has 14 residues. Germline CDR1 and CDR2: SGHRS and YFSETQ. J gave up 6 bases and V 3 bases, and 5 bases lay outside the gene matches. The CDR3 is CASSSNGQGNEQFF. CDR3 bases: TGCGCCAGCAGCTCAAACGGACAGGGCAATGAGCAGTTCTTC.

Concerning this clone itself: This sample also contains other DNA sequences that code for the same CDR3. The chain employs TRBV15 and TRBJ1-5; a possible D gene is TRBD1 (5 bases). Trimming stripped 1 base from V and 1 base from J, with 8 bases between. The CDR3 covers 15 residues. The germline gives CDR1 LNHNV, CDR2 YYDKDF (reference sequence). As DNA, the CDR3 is TGTGCCACCAGCAGAGGAAGGGACAGCAATCAGCCCCAGCATTTT. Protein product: CATSRGRDSNQPQHF.

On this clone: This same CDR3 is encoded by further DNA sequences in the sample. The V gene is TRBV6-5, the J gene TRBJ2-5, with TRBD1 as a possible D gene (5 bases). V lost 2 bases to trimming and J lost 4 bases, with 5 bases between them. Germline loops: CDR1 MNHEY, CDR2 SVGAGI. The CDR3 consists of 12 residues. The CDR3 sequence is CASSYRGETQYF. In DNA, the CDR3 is TGTGCCAGCAGTTACAGGGGAGAGACCCAGTACTTC.

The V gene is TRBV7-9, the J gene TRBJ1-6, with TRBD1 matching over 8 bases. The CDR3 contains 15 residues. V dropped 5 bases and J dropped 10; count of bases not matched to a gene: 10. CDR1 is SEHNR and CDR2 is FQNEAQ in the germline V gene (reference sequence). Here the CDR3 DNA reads TGTGCCAGCAGCCTGGGACAGGAGAATGGCTCACCCCTCCACTTT. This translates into CASSLGQENGSPLHF. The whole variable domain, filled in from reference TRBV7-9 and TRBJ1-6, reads DTGVSQNPRHKITKRGQNVTFRCDPISEHNRLYWYRQTLGQGPEFLTYFQNEAQLEKSRLLSDRFSAERPKGSFSTLEIQRTEQGDSAMYLCASSLGQENGSPLHFGNGTRLTVT.

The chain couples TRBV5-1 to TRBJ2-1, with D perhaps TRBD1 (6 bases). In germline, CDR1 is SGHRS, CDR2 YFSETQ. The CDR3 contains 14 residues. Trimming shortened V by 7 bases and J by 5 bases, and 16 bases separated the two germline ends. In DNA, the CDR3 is TGCGCCAGCCATCAGGGGCCAGAGAACAATGAGCAGTTCTTC. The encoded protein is CASHQGPENNEQFF.

The CDR3 DNA reads TGCGCCAGCAGGACGGGGAACCAAGAGACCCAGTACTTC. Translated: CASRTGNQETQYF. This chain links TRBV5-1 with TRBJ2-5, with D possibly matching TRBD2 (5 bases). Per the germline V gene, CDR1 is SGHRS and CDR2 is YFSETQ. This CDR3 has 13 residues. V was trimmed by 5 bases and J by 0 bases, leaving 8 bases between them.

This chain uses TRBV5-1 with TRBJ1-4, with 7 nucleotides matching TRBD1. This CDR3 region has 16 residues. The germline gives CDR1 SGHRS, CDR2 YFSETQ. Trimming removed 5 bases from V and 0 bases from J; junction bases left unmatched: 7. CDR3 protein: CASRVGQSPTNEKLFF. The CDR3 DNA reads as TGCGCCAGCAGGGTGGGACAGAGCCCAACTAATGAAAAACTGTTTTTT.

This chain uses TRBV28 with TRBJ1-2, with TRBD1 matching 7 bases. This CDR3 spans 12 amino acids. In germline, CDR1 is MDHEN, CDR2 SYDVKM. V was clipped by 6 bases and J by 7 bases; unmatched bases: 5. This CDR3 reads CASRTGAFGYTF. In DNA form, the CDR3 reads TGTGCCAGCAGAACAGGGGCTTTTGGCTACACCTTC.